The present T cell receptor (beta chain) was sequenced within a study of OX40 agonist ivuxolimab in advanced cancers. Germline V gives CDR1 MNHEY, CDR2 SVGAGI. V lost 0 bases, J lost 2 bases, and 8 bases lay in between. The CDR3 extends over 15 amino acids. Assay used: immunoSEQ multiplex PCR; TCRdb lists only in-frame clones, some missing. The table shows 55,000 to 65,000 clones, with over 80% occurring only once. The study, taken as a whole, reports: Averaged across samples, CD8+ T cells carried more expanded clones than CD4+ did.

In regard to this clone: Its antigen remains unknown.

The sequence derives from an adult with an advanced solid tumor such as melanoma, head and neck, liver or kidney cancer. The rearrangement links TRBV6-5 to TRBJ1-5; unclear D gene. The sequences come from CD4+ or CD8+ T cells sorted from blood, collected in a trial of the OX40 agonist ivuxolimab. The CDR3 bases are TGTGCCAGCAGTTACTCTGGCCAGGGCAATCAGCCCCAGCATTTT. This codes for CASSYSGQGNQPQHF.